Detailed here is one T cell receptor (beta chain). Its antigen is unidentified. The sample belongs to a study of CD8 T cells in Susac syndrome. Findings and caveats of the study: An acknowledgment was made by the study that its TCR sequencing and HLA analysis involved relatively few individuals.

When the RNA was reverse transcribed, random hexamers were used with an input of roughly 0.5 to 1 ug. TCRdb processed the immunoSEQ multiplex PCR reads anew with MiXCR; each CDR3 protein has one entry. The table lists 95,000 to 150,000 distinct CDR3 sequences, just over 90% of them singletons, with roughly 0.31% in the top ten. Germline CDR1 SGHRS, CDR2 YFSETQ. This CDR3 is 16 amino acids long. V dropped 3 bases and J dropped 1; count of bases not matched to a gene: 9. The sequence was obtained from a human donor with multiple sclerosis. The chain has TRBV5-1 and TRBJ1-1; 7 positions match TRBD1. Material for sequencing was CD8+ T cells from PBMCs. The CDR3 sequence: CASSSPRDSSNTEAFF. CDR3 DNA sequence: TGCGCCAGCAGCTCTCCTCGGGACAGTTCGAACACTGAAGCTTTCTTT.